The 12 T cell receptor beta chains reported below all come from one sample, sequenced in a study of tumor-infiltrating lymphocytes in primary liver carcinoma. Taking roughly 20-32 mg of unsorted bulk tissue, the authors co-extracted RNA and DNA. TCR beta cDNA was reverse-transcribed from approximately 0.45 ug of total RNA. The reaction used a constant-region primer and ProtoScript II reverse transcriptase. Investigators got TCR beta libraries out of three nested multiplex PCR rounds, done with slightly modified ARM-PCR. Running 9 to 10 cycles apiece, the first two PCR rounds relied on TRBV1-TRBV30 forward primers together with a C-beta reverse primer. MiXCR was run by TCRdb on the multiplex PCR reads, yielding one entry per CDR3 protein. The data hold tens of thousands of distinct CDR3 sequences, with roughly 69% observed a single time. Sequenced material: liver tumor tissue from sampling region 4. Stated subset: tumor region T4, right-lateral pole. Receptors were obtained from a middle-aged man with primary liver carcinoma and hepatitis B virus infection.

Notes on this clonotype: An end of the junction does not agree with germline; a read error may underlie this. This chain joins TRBV6-5 and TRBJ1-1, with 7 bases that match TRBD1. The CDR3 is made up of 13 amino acids. Germline V gene lookup returns CDR1 MNHEY and CDR2 SVGAGI. DNA for the CDR3: TGTGCCAGCAATAGAACAGGGGAAACAGAAGTTTTCTTT. Its translation is CASNRTGETEVFF.

On this clonotype itself: A read error may be the cause here, since a much bigger clone is one base away. This chain links TRBV11-2 with TRBJ2-3; no reliable D call. This CDR3 has 14 amino acids. The V gene's germline CDR1 is SGHAT and CDR2 FQNNGV. In DNA form, the CDR3 reads TGTGCCAGCAGCTTAGCTTATAGCACAGATGCGCAGTATTTT. Translation: CASSLAYSTDAQYF.

As for this clonotype: Since the CDR3 does not end with the conserved phenylalanine or tryptophan, this likely comes from a read error. The rearrangement joins TRBV5-5 to TRBJ2-7; the D is unclear. CDR1 is SGHKS, CDR2 YYEKEE, per germline (reference sequence). The CDR3 runs 13 residues. The CDR3 reads CTSSFGRSYEQYS. In DNA, the CDR3 is TGTACCAGCAGCTTTGGACGGTCCTACGAGCAGTACTCC.

This rearrangement joins TRBV11-1 to TRBJ2-7; TRBD1 is a possible D gene (5 bases). The V gene's germline CDR1 is SGHAT and CDR2 FQDESV (reference sequence). This CDR3 spans 13 amino acids. CDR3 sequence reads: CVSKGKRSYEQYF. As DNA, the CDR3 is TGTGTCAGTAAGGGGAAGCGATCCTACGAGCAGTACTTC.

In the case of this clonotype: One end of the junction fails to match germline, which may point to a read error. The V gene is TRBV12-3 or TRBV12-4, the J gene TRBJ2-1; unclear D gene. This CDR3 has 12 amino acids. The CDR3 nucleotides are TGTGCCAACAGTTTACTGGGTAATGAGCTGTCCTTC. Translating it yields CANSLLGNELSF.

This clonotype has a handful of counts. The chain carries TRBV11-2 and TRBJ2-7, with 8 bases identical to TRBD2. Germline CDR1 is SGHAT and CDR2 is FQNNGV. V was pared by 6 bases and J by 1 base, with 11 bases of the junction left unmatched. This CDR3 is 16 amino acids long. The CDR3 loop is CASRAGAGEGSYEQYF. The CDR3 DNA is TGTGCCAGCAGGGCGGGAGCGGGAGAAGGATCCTACGAGCAGTACTTC. The full variable domain, in which reference TRBV11-2 and TRBJ2-7 provide the parts outside the CDR3, is EAGVAQSPRYKIIEKRQSVAFWCNPISGHATLYWYQQILGQGPKLLIQFQNNGVVDDSQLPKDRFSAERLKGVDSTLKIQPAKLEDSAVYLCASRAGAGEGSYEQYFGPGTRLTVT.

Of note for this clonotype: One end of the junction is discordant with germline, which a read error may explain. The chain links TRBV11-2 to TRBJ2-1; perhaps D is TRBD1 or TRBD2 (5 bases each). The CDR3 has 17 amino acids. CDR1 is SGHAT and CDR2 is FQNNGV in the germline V gene. CDR3 coding DNA: TGTGCCAGCAGCTTAGATAGGGGCTGGAGGTTCCACAATGAGCAGTTATTC. Its protein product is CASSLDRGWRFHNEQLF.

A word on this clonotype: One junction end disagrees with the germline gene, perhaps due to a read error. The chain uses TRBV11-3 and TRBJ1-5, with a possible D match to TRBD1 (5 bases). The germline gives CDR1 SGHNT, CDR2 YENEEA. The length of the CDR3 is 15 residues. The CDR3 loop is CASNSDLGVAQPQQF. The DNA for the CDR3 is TGTGCCAGCAACTCAGATCTGGGGGTGGCTCAGCCCCAGCAATTT. Supplemented by reference TRBV11-3 and TRBJ1-5, the full variable domain reads EAGVVQSPRYKIIEKKQPVAFWCNPISGHNTLYWYLQNLGQGPELLIRYENEEAVDDSQLPKDRFSAERLKGVDSTLKIQPAELGDSAVYLCASNSDLGVAQPQQFGDGTRLSIL.

As for this clonotype: At one end the junction does not follow the germline gene, possibly because of a read error. This rearrangement joins TRBV7-9 to TRBJ2-3; D gene unclear. Germline V gene lookup returns CDR1 SEHNR and CDR2 FQNEAQ (reference sequence). The CDR3 consists of 13 residues. The CDR3: CASSPNSGDTHYF. The DNA for the CDR3 is TGTGCCAGCAGCCCAAACAGTGGAGATACGCACTATTTT.

The rearrangement uses TRBV5-1 and TRBJ2-7, with D unresolved. Trimming removed 5 bases from V and 4 bases from J, with 22 bases in between. The V gene's germline CDR1 is SGHRS and CDR2 YFSETQ. This CDR3 spans 16 amino acids. The CDR3 spells CASSLNLGSVVYEQYF. The CDR3 DNA sequence: TGCGCCAGCAGTCTTAACTTAGGGTCTGTCGTGTACGAGCAGTACTTC. Drawing the rest from reference TRBV5-1 and TRBJ2-7, the complete variable domain is KAGVTQTPRYLIKTRGQQVTLSCSPISGHRSVSWYQQTPGQGLQFLFEYFSETQRNKGNFPGRFSGRQFSNSRSEMNVSTLELGDSALYLCASSLNLGSVVYEQYFGPGTRLTVT.

This clonotype showed up many times. This chain joins TRBV2 and TRBJ1-1; D is uncertain. This CDR3 is built from 11 residues. V dropped 3 bases and J dropped 7 bases, with 6 bases sitting between them. CDR1 is SNHLY and CDR2 is FYNNEI in the germline V gene. CDR3 nucleotide sequence: TGTGCCAGCAGTGACGGCCTTGAAGCTTTCTTT. Amino acids: CASSDGLEAFF.

The sample holds many counts of this clonotype. The chain links TRBV20-1 to TRBJ1-4, with D maybe TRBD1 (5 bases). V was pared by 5 bases and J by 4 bases, with 20 bases between. In germline, CDR1 is DFQATT, CDR2 SNEGSKA (reference sequence). This CDR3 has 16 amino acids. DNA for the CDR3: TGCAGTGCTCTCCCCCATTTGGGGGGGGTTAATGAAAAACTGTTTTTT. Residues: CSALPHLGGVNEKLFF.